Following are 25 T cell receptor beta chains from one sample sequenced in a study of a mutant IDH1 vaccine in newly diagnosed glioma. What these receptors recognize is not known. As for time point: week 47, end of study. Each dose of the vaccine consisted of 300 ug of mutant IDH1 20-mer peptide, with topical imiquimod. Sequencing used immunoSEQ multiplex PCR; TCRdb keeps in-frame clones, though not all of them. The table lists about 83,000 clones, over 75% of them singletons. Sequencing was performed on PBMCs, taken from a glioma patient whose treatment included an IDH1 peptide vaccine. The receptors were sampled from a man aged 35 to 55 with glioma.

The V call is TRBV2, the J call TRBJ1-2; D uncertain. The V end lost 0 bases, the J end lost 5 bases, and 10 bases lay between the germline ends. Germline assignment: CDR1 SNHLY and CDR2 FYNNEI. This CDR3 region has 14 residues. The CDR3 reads CASSEAPTIYGYTF. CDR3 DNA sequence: TGTGCCAGCAGTGAAGCGCCGACAATTTATGGCTACACCTTC.

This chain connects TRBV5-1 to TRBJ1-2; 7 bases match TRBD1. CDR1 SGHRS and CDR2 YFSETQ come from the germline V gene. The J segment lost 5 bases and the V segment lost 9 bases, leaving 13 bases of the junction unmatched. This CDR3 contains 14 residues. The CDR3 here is CATGEGQSFYGYTF. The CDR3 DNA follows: TGCGCCACAGGCGAGGGACAGTCATTTTATGGCTACACCTTC.

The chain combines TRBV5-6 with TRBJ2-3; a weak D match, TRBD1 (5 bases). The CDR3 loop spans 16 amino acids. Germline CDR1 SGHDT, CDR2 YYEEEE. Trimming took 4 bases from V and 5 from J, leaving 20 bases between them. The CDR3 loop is CASSRIGRAEGDTQYF. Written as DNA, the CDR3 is TGTGCCAGCAGCAGAATCGGCAGGGCCGAAGGAGATACGCAGTATTTT.

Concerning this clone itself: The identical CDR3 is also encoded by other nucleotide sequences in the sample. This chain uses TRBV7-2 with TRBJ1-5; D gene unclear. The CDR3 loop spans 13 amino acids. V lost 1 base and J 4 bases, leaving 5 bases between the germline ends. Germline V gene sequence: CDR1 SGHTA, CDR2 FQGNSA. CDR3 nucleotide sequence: TGTGCCAGCAGCTTAGTCGAGAATCAGCCCCAGCATTTT. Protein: CASSLVENQPQHF.

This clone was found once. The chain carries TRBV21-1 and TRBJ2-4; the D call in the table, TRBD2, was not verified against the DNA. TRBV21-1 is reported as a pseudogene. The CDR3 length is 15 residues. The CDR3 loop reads CASRQRCTAKNIQYF. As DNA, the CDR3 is TGTGCCAGCAGGCAGAGGTGTACCGCCAAAAACATTCAGTACTTC.

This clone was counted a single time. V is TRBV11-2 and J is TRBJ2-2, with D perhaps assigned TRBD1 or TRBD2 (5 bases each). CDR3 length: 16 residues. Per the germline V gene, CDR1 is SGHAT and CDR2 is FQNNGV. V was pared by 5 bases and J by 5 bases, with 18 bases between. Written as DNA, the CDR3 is TGTGCCAGCAGCCCAGTTTTCGGGGCACGGACCGGGGAGCTGTTTTTT. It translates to CASSPVFGARTGELFF.

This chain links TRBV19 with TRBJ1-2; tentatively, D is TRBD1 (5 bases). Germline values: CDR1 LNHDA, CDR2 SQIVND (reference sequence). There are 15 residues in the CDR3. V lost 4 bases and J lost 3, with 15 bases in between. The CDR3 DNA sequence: TGTGCCAGTAGTACCTCTGGGGGGGTCGACTATGGCTACACCTTC. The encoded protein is CASSTSGGVDYGYTF. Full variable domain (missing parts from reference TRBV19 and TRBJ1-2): DGGITQSPKYLFRKEGQNVTLSCEQNLNHDAMYWYRQDPGQGLRLIYYSQIVNDFQKGDIAEGYSVSREKKESFPLTVTSAQKNPTAFYLCASSTSGGVDYGYTFGSGTRLTVV.

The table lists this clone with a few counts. The CDR3 coding sequence is TGCGCCAGCAGTCAAGACAGGTGTTTGAATGAGCAGTTCTTC. This sequence encodes CASSQDRCLNEQFF. The V and J genes are TRBV23-1 and TRBJ2-1; D is possibly TRBD1 (6 bases). TRBV23-1 is noted as an ORF with a role that remains uncertain. The V gene lost 2 bases and the J gene lost 7 bases, with 12 bases spanning the gap. This CDR3 comprises 14 residues.

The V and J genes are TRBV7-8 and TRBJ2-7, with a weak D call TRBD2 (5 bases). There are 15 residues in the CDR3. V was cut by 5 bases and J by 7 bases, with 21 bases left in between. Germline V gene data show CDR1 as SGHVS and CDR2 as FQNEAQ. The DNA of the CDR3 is TGTGCCAGCAGCCGAACGGGATCGGAGTCGGGGGAGCAGTACTTC. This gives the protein CASSRTGSESGEQYF. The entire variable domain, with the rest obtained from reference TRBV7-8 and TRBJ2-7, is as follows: GAGVSQSPRYKVAKRGQDVALRCDPISGHVSLFWYQQALGQGPEFLTYFQNEAQLDKSGLPSDRFFAERPEGSVSTLKIQRTQQEDSAVYLCASSRTGSESGEQYFGPGTRLTVT.

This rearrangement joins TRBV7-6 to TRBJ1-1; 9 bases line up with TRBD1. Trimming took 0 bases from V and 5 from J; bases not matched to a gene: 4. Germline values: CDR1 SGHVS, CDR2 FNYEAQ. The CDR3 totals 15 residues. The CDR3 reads CASSLATGGGTEAFF. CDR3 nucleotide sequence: TGTGCCAGCAGCTTAGCGACAGGGGGAGGGACTGAAGCTTTCTTT.

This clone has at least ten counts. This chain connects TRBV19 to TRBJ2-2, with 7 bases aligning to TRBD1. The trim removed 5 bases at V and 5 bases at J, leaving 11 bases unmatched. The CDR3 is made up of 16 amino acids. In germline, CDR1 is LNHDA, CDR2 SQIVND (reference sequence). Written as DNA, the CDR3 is TGTGCCAGTAGTGGTTCCGGGACAGAGCTTACCGGGGAGCTGTTTTTT. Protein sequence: CASSGSGTELTGELFF.

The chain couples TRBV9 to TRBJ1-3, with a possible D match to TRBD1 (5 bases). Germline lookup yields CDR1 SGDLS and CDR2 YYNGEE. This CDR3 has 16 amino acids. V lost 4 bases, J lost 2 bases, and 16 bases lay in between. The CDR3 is CASSRGAEPAGNTIYF. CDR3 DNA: TGTGCCAGCAGCCGAGGGGCTGAACCCGCTGGAAACACCATATATTTT.

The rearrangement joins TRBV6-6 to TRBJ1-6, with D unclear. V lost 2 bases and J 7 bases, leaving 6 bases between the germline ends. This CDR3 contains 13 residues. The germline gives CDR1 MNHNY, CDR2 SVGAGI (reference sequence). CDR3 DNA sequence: TGTGCCAGCAGTTACAAGGCCAATTCACCCCTCCACTTT. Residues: CASSYKANSPLHF.

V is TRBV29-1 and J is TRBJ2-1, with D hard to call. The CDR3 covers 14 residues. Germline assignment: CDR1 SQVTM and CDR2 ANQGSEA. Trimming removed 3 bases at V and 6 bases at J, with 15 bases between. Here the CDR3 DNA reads TGCAGCGTTGAGGCCCAAACCCTGGGCAATGAGCAGTTCTTC. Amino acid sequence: CSVEAQTLGNEQFF.

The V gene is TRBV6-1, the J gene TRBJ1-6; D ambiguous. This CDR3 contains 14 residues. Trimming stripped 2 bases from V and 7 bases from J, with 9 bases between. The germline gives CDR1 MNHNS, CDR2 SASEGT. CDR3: CASSEPGWNSPLHF. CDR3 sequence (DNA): TGTGCCAGCAGTGAACCGGGGTGGAATTCACCCCTCCACTTT.

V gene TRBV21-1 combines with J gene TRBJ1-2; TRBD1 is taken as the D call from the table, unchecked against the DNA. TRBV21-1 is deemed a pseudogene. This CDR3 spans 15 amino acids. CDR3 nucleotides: TGTGCCAGCAGCAAAAAGGGACAGGATTTCGGAGGCTACACCTTC. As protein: CASSKKGQDFGGYTF.

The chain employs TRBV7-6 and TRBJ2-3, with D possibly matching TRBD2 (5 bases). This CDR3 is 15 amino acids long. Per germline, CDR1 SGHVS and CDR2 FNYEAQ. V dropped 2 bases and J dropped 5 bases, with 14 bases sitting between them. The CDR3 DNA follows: TGTGCCAGCAGCTTAAATACCCTAGCCGGAGATACGCAGTATTTT. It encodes CASSLNTLAGDTQYF. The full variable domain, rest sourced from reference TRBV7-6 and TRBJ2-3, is GAGVSQSPRYKVTKRGQDVALRCDPISGHVSLYWYRQALGQGPEFLTYFNYEAQQDKSGLPNDRFSAERPEGSISTLTIQRTEQRDSAMYRCASSLNTLAGDTQYFGPGTRLTVL.

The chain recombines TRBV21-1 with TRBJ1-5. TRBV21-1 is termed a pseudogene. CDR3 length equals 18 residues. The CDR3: CASSKVGGTGYSNQPQHF. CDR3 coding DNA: TGTGCCAGCAGCAAAGTGGGCGGGACGGGATATAGCAATCAGCCCCAGCATTTT.

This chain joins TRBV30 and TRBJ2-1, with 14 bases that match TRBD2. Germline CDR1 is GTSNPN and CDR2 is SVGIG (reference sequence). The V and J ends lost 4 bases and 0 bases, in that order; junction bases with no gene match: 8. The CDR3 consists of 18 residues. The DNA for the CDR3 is TGTGCCTGGACGGGACTAGCGGGAGTCCCGAGCTCCTACAATGAGCAGTTCTTC. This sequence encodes CAWTGLAGVPSSYNEQFF.

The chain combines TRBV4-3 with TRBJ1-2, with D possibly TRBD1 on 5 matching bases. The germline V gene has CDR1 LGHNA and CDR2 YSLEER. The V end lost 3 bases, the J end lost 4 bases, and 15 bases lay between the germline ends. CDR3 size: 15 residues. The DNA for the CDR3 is TGCGCCAGCAGCCAGTCCCGGACATCAGGCTATGGCTACACCTTC. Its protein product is CASSQSRTSGYGYTF.

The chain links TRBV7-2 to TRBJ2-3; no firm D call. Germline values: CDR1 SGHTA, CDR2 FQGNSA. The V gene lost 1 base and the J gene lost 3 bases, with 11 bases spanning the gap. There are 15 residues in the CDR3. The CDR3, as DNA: TGTGCCAGCAGCTTAGGAGCAGGTTTGACAGATACGCAGTATTTT. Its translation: CASSLGAGLTDTQYF.

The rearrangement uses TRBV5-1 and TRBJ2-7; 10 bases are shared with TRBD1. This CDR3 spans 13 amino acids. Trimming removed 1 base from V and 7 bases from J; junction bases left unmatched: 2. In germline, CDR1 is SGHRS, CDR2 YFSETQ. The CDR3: CASSLRTGGEQYF. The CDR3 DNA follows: TGCGCCAGCAGCTTGAGGACAGGGGGTGAGCAGTACTTC.

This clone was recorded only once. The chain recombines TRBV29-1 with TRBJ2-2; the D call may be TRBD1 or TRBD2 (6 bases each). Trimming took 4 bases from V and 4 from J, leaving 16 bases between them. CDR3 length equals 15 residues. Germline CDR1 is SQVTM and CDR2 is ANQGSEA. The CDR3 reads CSVALRLGGTGELFF. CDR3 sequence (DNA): TGCAGCGTTGCTTTAAGACTAGGGGGCACCGGGGAGCTGTTTTTT.

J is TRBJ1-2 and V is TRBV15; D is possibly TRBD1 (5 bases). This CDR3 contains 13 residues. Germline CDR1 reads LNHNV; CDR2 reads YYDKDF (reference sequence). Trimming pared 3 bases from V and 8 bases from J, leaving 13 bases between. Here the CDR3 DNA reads TGTGCCACCAGCAGGGGGGACGGCCCGGGCTACACCTTC. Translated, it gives CATSRGDGPGYTF. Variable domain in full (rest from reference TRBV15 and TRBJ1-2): DAMVIQNPRYQVTQFGKPVTLSCSQTLNHNVMYWYQQKSSQAPKLLFHYYDKDFNNEADTPDNFQSRRPNTSFCFLDIRSPGLGDTAMYLCATSRGDGPGYTFGSGTRLTVV.

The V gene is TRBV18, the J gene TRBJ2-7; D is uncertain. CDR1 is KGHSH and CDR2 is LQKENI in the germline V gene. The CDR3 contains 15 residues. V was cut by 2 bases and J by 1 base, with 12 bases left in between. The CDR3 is CASSPGDRPSYEQYF. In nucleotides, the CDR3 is TGTGCCAGCTCACCAGGGGATCGACCTTCCTACGAGCAGTACTTC.